This TCR beta chain came from a study of T-cell reconstitution after alpha-beta-depleted transplantation in children. Unique molecular identifiers were used in preparing the TCRbeta library. TCRdb independently ran MiXCR on the PCR reads; one entry per CDR3 protein. The repertoire holds 600,000 or so distinct CDR3 sequences, with roughly 24% as singletons. A note on this clonotype: The antigen is undetermined.

Looked up from germline, CDR1 is LGHDT and CDR2 is YNNKEL (reference sequence). The V and J ends lost 6 bases and 2 bases respectively, with 10 bases between them. The CDR3 totals 13 residues. Whole-study findings and limits: One year post-transplant, T-cell counts and diversity were largely derived from T cells produced anew.

This chain uses TRBV3-1 with TRBJ1-1; the D gene is possibly TRBD1 (6 bases). This clonotype was obtained from a boy younger than two who had a stem cell transplant for acute myeloid leukemia, so the T cells may come from the graft donor. Sample: PBMCs, mostly from graft donor cells, taken 360 days after TCRalphabeta/CD19-depleted stem cell transplant. The CDR3 DNA reads as TGTGCCAGCAGACCGGGACACAACACTGAAGCTTTCTTT. Translation gives CASRPGHNTEAFF.